These T cell receptor beta chains were read from a single sample in a study of T cell clones after liver transplantation. TCRdb's table, derived via immunoSEQ multiplex PCR, lists solely in-frame clones and lacks some. The repertoire consists of approximately 70,000 clones, with roughly 80% occurring once and the leading ten covering more than 2%. The starting material was CD4+ T cells from blood, obtained 48 to 50 months after liver transplant. These receptors came from a human patient who received a liver transplant. Some of these T cells may belong to the graft donor. Each CDR3 is given with its conserved first and last residue. D genes are given only for firm matches. Rows may omit the clone size; those that give it use once, few, many or a size class.

TRBV5-1	NA	NA	TRBJ2-7	CASSSRQGFGGGTFSYEQYF
TRBV19	NA	TRBD1	TRBJ1-1	CASTLGTGRGNTEAFF
TRBV20-1	NA	NA	TRBJ1-2	CGARGNYGYTF
TRBV7-2	once	NA	TRBJ2-3	CASSLQDTQYF
TRBV14	NA	NA	TRBJ2-1	CASSNQRGPSHEQFF
TRBV5-5	NA	TRBD1	TRBJ2-7	CASVRDADRALYEQYF
TRBV23-1	NA	NA	TRBJ1-3	CARQGPHSGNTIYF
TRBV30	NA	TRBD2	TRBJ2-7	CACIKAGGSSYEQYF
TRBV4-1	few	TRBD1	TRBJ1-6	CASSPGQYNSPLHF
TRBV6-5	NA	TRBD1	TRBJ1-1	CASRGTGLDTEAFF
TRBV5-4	NA	NA	TRBJ2-2	CASSLGAGINTGELFF
TRBV7-9	NA	TRBD2	TRBJ2-2	CASSFLSGRVNTGELFF
TRBV29-1	NA	NA	TRBJ2-1	CSVDGEREEQFF
TRBV5-6	NA	TRBD1	TRBJ2-6	CASRGQANSGANVLTF
TRBV28	NA	NA	TRBJ1-4	CASIRGADEKLFF
TRBV2	NA	NA	TRBJ1-3	CASSESGNTIYF
TRBV2	NA	NA	TRBJ2-3	CASSGLGLPPADTQYF
TRBV19	NA	NA	TRBJ1-2	CASRTGQNYGYTF
TRBV2	NA	NA	TRBJ1-5	CASSQGSLPYQPQHF
TRBV6-1	NA	NA	TRBJ2-7	CASSDQSGYEQYF
TRBV27	NA	NA	TRBJ2-7	CASLGFRRGLSYEQYF
TRBV7-9	NA	NA	TRBJ2-5	CASSSPGKAQYF
TRBV5-4	few	TRBD1	TRBJ1-6	CASSHRGLNSPLHF
TRBV29-1	NA	TRBD1	TRBJ1-2	CSVDGLVEGAVYGYTF
TRBV5-4	NA	NA	TRBJ2-5	CASSLAQETQYF
TRBV28	NA	NA	TRBJ2-2	CASSLLGLSTGELFF
TRBV9	NA	NA	TRBJ2-2	CASSVSSSGELFF
TRBV19	NA	NA	TRBJ1-2	CASSLQINYGYTF
TRBV28	NA	TRBD1	TRBJ1-2	CASSPRDRYGYTF
TRBV12-5	NA	NA	TRBJ2-3	CASGLVRSLSDTQYF
TRBV14	NA	NA	TRBJ2-3	CASSQATKRTDTQYF
TRBV4-3	NA	NA	TRBJ2-7	CASSQGQLSSYEQYF
TRBV10-2	NA	TRBD1	TRBJ1-1	CASSESRQGETFF
TRBV4-1	once	TRBD2	TRBJ2-5	CASSQGTSTTQETQYF
TRBV6-1	NA	NA	TRBJ1-1	CASIEDVYYTEAFF
TRBV21-1	NA	NA	TRBJ1-4	CASSTSPPGHAATNEKLFF
TRBV29-1	NA	TRBD1	TRBJ1-1	CSATGVRDTEAFF
TRBV25-1	NA	NA	TRBJ2-7	CASSGQGRGYEQYF
TRBV5-6	NA	TRBD2	TRBJ2-5	CASRRGGAVDLRETQYF
TRBV5-1	NA	NA	TRBJ2-6	CASSLDGGFSGANVLTF
TRBV6-1	NA	NA	TRBJ2-5	CASSVDRTETQYF